The TCR beta chain described here comes from a study of vaccination and CD4 T cells after COVID-19. Regarding this clonotype: Antigen unknown.

Indicated treatment: roughly ten-day PBMC culture with coronavirus spike peptide pools or control peptides (ViraFEST assay). The CDR3 is made up of 15 amino acids. Per the germline V gene, CDR1 is MNHEY and CDR2 is SMNVEV (reference sequence). With 2 bases clipped from V and 2 bases from J, the junction kept 0 bases outside the gene matches. The assay that was used to sequence DNA from cultured CD4+ T cells was the Oncomine TCR Beta short-read assay. One entry per CDR3 protein, called by TCRdb with MiXCR from the PCR reads. This table has under 20,000 distinct CDR3 sequences, approximately 57% appearing once.

The J gene is TRBJ2-1, the V gene TRBV27, with 10 bases that match TRBD1. Here the sequenced sample was CD4+ T cells from blood, cultured in vitro, taken before SARS-CoV-2 vaccination. The TCR comes from a human donor who had recovered from COVID-19. CDR3 in amino acids: CASSLGQGAYNEQFF. The CDR3 DNA follows: TGTGCCAGCAGTTTAGGACAGGGGGCCTACAATGAGCAGTTCTTC.